This T cell receptor (beta chain) was sequenced in a study of blood T cell repertoires in COVID-19. Study at large: From T cells, B-cell-depleted T cells, or PBMCs came the material, which was cDNA or gDNA.

Repertoires were generated with immunoSEQ multiplex PCR, while TCRdb's copy carries only in-frame clones and drops some. The repertoire holds 240,000 or so clones, approximately 82% seen once, with 3.4% in the top ten. The clonotype was recovered from a woman between 18 and 29 years old with acute or convalescent COVID-19. The sequencing input was peripheral blood.

CDR3 sequence (DNA): TGTGCCAGCAGTGAAGTCGACAGGGACGCTCGGGGGCAGTACTTC. Encoded protein: CASSEVDRDARGQYF. The chain uses TRBV6-1 and TRBJ2-7; 7 bases line up with TRBD1. CDR3 size: 15 residues. In germline, CDR1 is MNHNS, CDR2 SASEGT. V lost 1 base, J lost 9 bases, and 12 bases stayed unmatched.